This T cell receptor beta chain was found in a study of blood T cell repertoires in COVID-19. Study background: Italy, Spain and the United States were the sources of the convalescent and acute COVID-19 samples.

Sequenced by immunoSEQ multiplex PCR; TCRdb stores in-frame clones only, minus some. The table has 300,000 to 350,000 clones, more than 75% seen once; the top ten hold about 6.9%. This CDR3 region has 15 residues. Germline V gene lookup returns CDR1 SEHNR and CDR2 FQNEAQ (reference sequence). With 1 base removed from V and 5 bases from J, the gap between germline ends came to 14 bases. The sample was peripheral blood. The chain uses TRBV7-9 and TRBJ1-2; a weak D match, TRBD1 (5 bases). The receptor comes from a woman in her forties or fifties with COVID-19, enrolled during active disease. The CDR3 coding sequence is TGTGCCAGCAGCTTAGGACAGAGTTTAGGATATGGCTACACCTTC. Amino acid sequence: CASSLGQSLGYGYTF.